This passage covers 27 T cell receptor beta chains from one sample sequenced in a study of OX40 agonist ivuxolimab in advanced cancers. Produced via immunoSEQ multiplex PCR; TCRdb's table is partial and in-frame only. Of over 70,000 clones in the sample, about 93% were seen once. Sequenced here: CD4+ or CD8+ T cells sorted from blood, sampled in a trial of the OX40 agonist ivuxolimab. The receptors come from an adult with an advanced solid tumor such as melanoma, head and neck, liver or kidney cancer.

The chain is built from TRBV4-1 and TRBJ2-6; D not certain. V lost 0 bases and J lost 0, with 6 bases in between. Germline CDR1 is MGHRA and CDR2 is YSYEKL. The CDR3 has 16 residues. CDR3 protein: CASSQDMGSGANVLTF. The CDR3 coding sequence is TGCGCCAGCAGCCAAGATATGGGCTCTGGGGCCAACGTCCTGACTTTC.

The rearrangement uses TRBV5-6 and TRBJ1-1; no reliable D call. The CDR3 contains 17 residues. The V end lost 0 bases, the J end lost 2 bases, and 17 bases lay between the germline ends. Looked up from germline, CDR1 is SGHDT and CDR2 is YYEEEE. The CDR3 DNA is TGTGCCAGCAGCTTGGATAGGGTCTCACGAGGAAACACTGAAGCTTTCTTT. This translates into CASSLDRVSRGNTEAFF. Full variable domain (outside the CDR3, taken from reference TRBV5-6 and TRBJ1-1): DAGVTQSPTHLIKTRGQQVTLRCSPKSGHDTVSWYQQALGQGPQFIFQYYEEEERQRGNFPDRFSGHQFPNYSSELNVNALLLGDSALYLCASSLDRVSRGNTEAFFGQGTRLTVV.

The genes are TRBV4-1 and TRBJ2-1; 9 bases are shared with TRBD1. The germline V gene has CDR1 MGHRA and CDR2 YSYEKL. The CDR3 is made up of 16 amino acids. Trimming cost V 4 bases and J 6 bases; bases outside gene matches: 10. The chain's CDR3 is CASSPTSGTGSNEQFF. CDR3 sequence (DNA): TGCGCCAGCAGCCCTACTTCGGGGACAGGGAGCAATGAGCAGTTCTTC.

The rearrangement uses TRBV29-1 and TRBJ2-7; the D gene could be TRBD1 or TRBD2 (5 bases each). There are 12 residues in the CDR3. Trimming removed 7 bases from V and 3 bases from J, with 13 bases in between. CDR1 is SQVTM and CDR2 is ANQGSEA in the germline V gene. In DNA, the CDR3 is TGCAGCGCACAGGACTGGGGCTACGAGCAGTACTTC. This encodes CSAQDWGYEQYF.

V gene TRBV19 combines with J gene TRBJ2-2; TRBD2 might be the D (6 bases). CDR3 length: 13 residues. From germline, CDR1 is LNHDA and CDR2 SQIVND (reference sequence). Trimming removed 5 bases at V and 5 bases at J, with 9 bases between. The CDR3 sequence: CASSPGLTGELFF. For the CDR3, the DNA is TGTGCCAGTAGTCCCGGACTAACCGGGGAGCTGTTTTTT.

The J gene is TRBJ2-2, the V gene TRBV19, with no clear D. With 5 bases removed from V and 2 bases from J, the gap between germline ends came to 18 bases. The CDR3 length is 17 residues. Germline V gene sequence: CDR1 LNHDA, CDR2 SQIVND (reference sequence). CDR3 sequence (DNA): TGTGCCAGTAGTTTCCTCGACACGCTTGATAACACCGGGGAGCTGTTTTTT. Protein: CASSFLDTLDNTGELFF. The full variable domain, completed using reference TRBV19 and TRBJ2-2, is DGGITQSPKYLFRKEGQNVTLSCEQNLNHDAMYWYRQDPGQGLRLIYYSQIVNDFQKGDIAEGYSVSREKKESFPLTVTSAQKNPTAFYLCASSFLDTLDNTGELFFGEGSRLTVL.

The chain combines TRBV5-4 with TRBJ2-1; no reliable D call. Germline V gives CDR1 SGHNT, CDR2 YYREEE (reference sequence). The V end lost 1 base, the J end lost 4 bases, and 12 bases lay between the germline ends. The CDR3 has 15 amino acids. The DNA for the CDR3 is TGTGCCAGCAGCTTGAGGCCAGCGCTTTACAATGAGCAGTTCTTC. Translation: CASSLRPALYNEQFF.

This chain connects TRBV7-9 to TRBJ2-7; 10 bases map to TRBD1. The CDR3 is 14 residues long. V lost 6 bases and J lost 5; bases outside the gene matches: 7. Germline loops: CDR1 SEHNR, CDR2 FQNEAQ (reference sequence). DNA for the CDR3: TGTGCCAGCAGTTACGGACAGGGGGAGGACGAGCAGTACTTC. It specifies CASSYGQGEDEQYF.

The chain combines TRBV4-3 with TRBJ1-3; D is ambiguous. The length of the CDR3 is 12 residues. Germline CDR1 and CDR2: LGHNA and YSLEER. V dropped 4 bases and J dropped 0 bases, with 1 base sitting between them. CDR3 protein: CASSLSGNTIYF. As DNA, the CDR3 is TGCGCCAGCAGCCTCTCTGGAAACACCATATATTTT.

A single count supports this clone. V and J are TRBV5-1 and TRBJ2-2, with D possibly matching TRBD1 (5 bases). CDR1 and CDR2 (germline): SGHRS, YFSETQ. This CDR3 has 16 amino acids. V was pared by 0 bases and J by 4 bases, with 13 bases between. The CDR3 is CASSLVRGHGTGELFF. The CDR3 nucleotides are TGCGCCAGCAGCTTGGTTAGAGGACACGGCACCGGGGAGCTGTTTTTT. The complete variable domain, with remaining parts taken from reference TRBV5-1 and TRBJ2-2, reads KAGVTQTPRYLIKTRGQQVTLSCSPISGHRSVSWYQQTPGQGLQFLFEYFSETQRNKGNFPGRFSGRQFSNSRSEMNVSTLELGDSALYLCASSLVRGHGTGELFFGEGSRLTVL.

The genes are TRBV5-6 and TRBJ2-1; no clear D gene. The V gene's germline CDR1 is SGHDT and CDR2 YYEEEE. V was shortened by 1 base and J by 0 bases, with 2 bases between the two germline ends. CDR3 length: 13 residues. CDR3 in DNA: TGTGCCAGCAGCTTGAGCTCCTACAATGAGCAGTTCTTC. This translates into CASSLSSYNEQFF.

The genes are TRBV5-1 and TRBJ2-7, with 8 bases lining up with TRBD1. Germline V gene lookup returns CDR1 SGHRS and CDR2 YFSETQ. The CDR3 consists of 19 residues. V was pared by 2 bases and J by 4 bases, with 20 bases of the junction left unmatched. The CDR3 DNA sequence: TGCGCCAGCAGCTTCCTAGCTCTGAACACCGGGACAGGTCGTTACGAGCAGTACTTC. Translating it yields CASSFLALNTGTGRYEQYF.

The chain has TRBV5-6 and TRBJ2-1, with TRBD1 identical over 9 bases. The CDR3 totals 19 residues. Germline lookup yields CDR1 SGHDT and CDR2 YYEEEE. J was trimmed by 7 bases and V by 2 bases; bases with no gene match: 19. The DNA for the CDR3 is TGTGCCAGCAGCTTTAGGCCCCGGCTGGGGACAGGGAAGAAGAATGAGCAGTTCTTC. Residues: CASSFRPRLGTGKKNEQFF. Drawing the rest from reference TRBV5-6 and TRBJ2-1, the complete variable domain is DAGVTQSPTHLIKTRGQQVTLRCSPKSGHDTVSWYQQALGQGPQFIFQYYEEEERQRGNFPDRFSGHQFPNYSSELNVNALLLGDSALYLCASSFRPRLGTGKKNEQFFGPGTRLTVL.

CDR3 nucleotide sequence: TGTGCCTGGCAGACCGGGACTAGCGGTAACAATGAGCAGTTCTTC. Translated, it gives CAWQTGTSGNNEQFF. The chain uses TRBV30 and TRBJ2-1; 11 bases fit TRBD2. The J segment lost 5 bases and the V segment lost 5 bases, leaving 8 bases of the junction unmatched. Germline V lookup: CDR1 GTSNPN, CDR2 SVGIG (reference sequence). CDR3 length: 15 amino acids.

This clone has only one observation. The chain couples TRBV10-1 to TRBJ1-5; tentative D call: TRBD1 (5 bases). The germline gives CDR1 WNHNN, CDR2 SYGVQD (reference sequence). The V end was cut by 8 bases, the J end by 2 bases, with 16 bases between. The CDR3 is made up of 15 amino acids. CDR3 sequence (DNA): TGCGCCAGCGGGGACCCTAATCGGGGCAATCAGCCCCAGCATTTT. As protein: CASGDPNRGNQPQHF.

About this clone itself: The sample has other DNA sequences that encode this CDR3 too. This sequence joins TRBV9 and TRBJ2-3; TRBD2 is a possible D gene (5 bases). This CDR3 spans 13 amino acids. Trimming cost V 2 bases and J 3 bases, with 7 bases left between them. Germline values: CDR1 SGDLS, CDR2 YYNGEE. The CDR3 coding sequence is TGTGCCAGCAGCGTCGGAGGTACAGATACGCAGTATTTT. Amino acids: CASSVGGTDTQYF.

The chain uses TRBV19 and TRBJ1-5, with a weak D call TRBD1 (5 bases). The V gene's germline CDR1 is LNHDA and CDR2 SQIVND (reference sequence). The CDR3 has 12 residues. V was trimmed by 3 bases and J by 10 bases, leaving 10 bases between them. CDR3 DNA: TGTGCCAGTAGTATCGGCGGACATCCCCAGCATTTT. Its protein product is CASSIGGHPQHF.

This clone came up once. V gene TRBV11-2 combines with J gene TRBJ2-1, with TRBD2 matching 12 bases. With V trimmed by 3 bases and J by 10 bases, 7 bases remained unmatched. CDR1 SGHAT and CDR2 FQNNGV come from the germline V gene. This CDR3 is built from 15 residues. This CDR3 reads CASSFRLAGVREQFF. Here the CDR3 DNA reads TGTGCCAGCAGCTTTAGACTAGCGGGGGTTAGGGAGCAGTTCTTC.

The rearrangement joins TRBV5-1 to TRBJ2-7; D is possibly TRBD1 (6 bases). The germline gives CDR1 SGHRS, CDR2 YFSETQ. Deletions cut 3 bases from V and 0 bases from J, with 7 bases between. This CDR3 comprises 13 residues. Here the CDR3 reads CASSWTVSYEQYF. The DNA of the CDR3 is TGCGCCAGCAGCTGGACAGTCTCCTACGAGCAGTACTTC.

The chain links TRBV5-6 to TRBJ1-1; 10 bases line up with TRBD1. Germline V gene sequence: CDR1 SGHDT, CDR2 YYEEEE. J gave up 4 bases and V 2 bases, and 8 bases lay outside the gene matches. The CDR3 extends over 16 amino acids. This chain's CDR3 is CASSFGQGVLSTEAFF. For the CDR3, the DNA is TGTGCCAGCAGCTTCGGACAGGGGGTACTAAGCACTGAAGCTTTCTTT.

The chain combines TRBV10-3 with TRBJ2-5; 7 bases match TRBD2. V lost 4 bases and J lost 5; bases outside the gene matches: 7. This CDR3 has 14 amino acids. The germline V gene has CDR1 ENHRY and CDR2 SYGVKD. CDR3: CAISGVAGDETQYF. CDR3 coding DNA: TGTGCCATCAGTGGCGTTGCGGGAGATGAGACCCAGTACTTC.

V usage is TRBV4-1 and J usage is TRBJ2-2; D gene uncertain. CDR3 size: 14 residues. Germline CDR1 is MGHRA and CDR2 is YSYEKL. V dropped 1 base and J dropped 6 bases, with 9 bases sitting between them. The CDR3 DNA follows: TGCGCCAGCAGCCAAGGCCAGCCCTCCGGGGAGCTGTTTTTT. Residues: CASSQGQPSGELFF.

This clone was counted once. The rearrangement joins TRBV5-1 to TRBJ1-6, with D maybe TRBD1 (5 bases). Germline V lookup: CDR1 SGHRS, CDR2 YFSETQ. The CDR3 covers 16 residues. V was trimmed by 2 bases and J by 0 bases, leaving 9 bases between them. CDR3 sequence: CASSFGGSSYNSPLHF. As DNA, the CDR3 is TGCGCCAGCAGCTTCGGGGGGAGCTCCTATAATTCACCCCTCCACTTT.

The J gene is TRBJ2-7, the V gene TRBV7-9; D is perhaps TRBD1 (6 bases). Germline V gene data show CDR1 as SEHNR and CDR2 as FQNEAQ (reference sequence). The CDR3 covers 13 residues. V was trimmed by 4 bases and J by 3 bases, leaving 10 bases between them. DNA of the CDR3: TGTGCCAGCAGCTCCGGACAGTACTACGAGCAGTACTTC. Translated, it gives CASSSGQYYEQYF. The full variable domain, completed using reference TRBV7-9 and TRBJ2-7, is DTGVSQNPRHKITKRGQNVTFRCDPISEHNRLYWYRQTLGQGPEFLTYFQNEAQLEKSRLLSDRFSAERPKGSFSTLEIQRTEQGDSAMYLCASSSGQYYEQYFGPGTRLTVT.

In its sample, this clone was seen once. The chain employs TRBV12-5 and TRBJ1-3, with unresolved D. V was pared by 7 bases and J by 0 bases, with 13 bases between. The CDR3 is 15 amino acids. From germline, CDR1 is LGHNT and CDR2 FRNRAP. The CDR3 region is CASALGITSGNTIYF. The CDR3, as DNA: TGTGCTAGTGCTCTGGGTATCACCTCTGGAAACACCATATATTTT. Looking up the rest from reference TRBV12-5 and TRBJ1-3 gives the full variable domain: DARVTQTPRHKVTEMGQEVTMRCQPILGHNTVFWYRQTMMQGLELLAYFRNRAPLDDSGMPKDRFSAEMPDATLATLKIQPSEPRDSAVYFCASALGITSGNTIYFGEGSWLTVV.

J is TRBJ2-5 and V is TRBV29-1; TRBD2 matches at 15 bases. Germline V gives CDR1 SQVTM, CDR2 ANQGSEA. The CDR3 is made up of 15 amino acids. V was clipped by 7 bases and J by 4 bases; unmatched bases: 7. The DNA of the CDR3 is TGCAGCGCCCCGGGACTAGCGGGAGGTCGAGAGACCCAGTACTTC. Translated: CSAPGLAGGRETQYF.

The chain links TRBV7-3 to TRBJ2-7; D gene uncertain. In germline, CDR1 is SGHTA, CDR2 FQGTGA. Trimming stripped 2 bases from V and 3 bases from J, with 14 bases between. CDR3 length: 15 residues. This CDR3 reads CASSLLSGLIYEQYF. In DNA form, the CDR3 reads TGTGCCAGCAGCTTATTGTCAGGTTTAATCTACGAGCAGTACTTC.